This T cell receptor beta chain was recovered during a study of T-cell reconstitution after alpha-beta-depleted transplantation in children. This clonotype was seen a handful of times. V lost 7 bases, J lost 4 bases, and 8 bases stayed unmatched. CDR3 length: 14 residues. Germline loops: CDR1 SQVTM, CDR2 ANQGSEA. TCRbeta library construction was performed incorporating unique molecular identifiers. TCRdb itself ran the PCR reads through MiXCR, one entry per CDR3 protein. The top ten hold around a third of the sample, which has a few hundred thousand distinct CDR3 sequences, 25% to 30% seen once. The chain carries TRBV29-1 and TRBJ2-1; 9 bases are shared with TRBD1. The TCR comes from a boy under two years old with Wiskott-Aldrich syndrome, due to receive a stem cell transplant. The starting material was PBMCs, obtained before TCRalphabeta/CD19-depleted stem cell transplant. In DNA, the CDR3 is TGCAGCGGGTGGGGGGACAGGGCTTACAATGAGCAGTTCTTC. Its protein product is CSGWGDRAYNEQFF.